This TCR beta chain was identified in a study of post-analysis software for immune sequencing data. Study results and limitations: Roughly five TRBV segments appeared more often in patients than in controls, and TRBV5-6, TRBV5-1 and TRBV20-1 were among these.

Built from TCR beta cDNA, the libraries had unique molecular identifiers in them. TCRdb independently ran MiXCR on the PCR reads; one entry per CDR3 protein. The sample consists of roughly 800,000 distinct CDR3 sequences, 35% to 55% of them appearing once. With respect to this clonotype: Its antigen is currently unknown.

The germline V gene has CDR1 DFQATT and CDR2 SNEGSKA (reference sequence). V lost 6 bases to trimming and J lost 1 base; unmatched junction nucleotides: 6. This CDR3 is 13 amino acids long. The V and J genes are TRBV20-1 and TRBJ2-7; 7 bases match TRBD1. Source material: blood. This TCR came from a girl between 10 and 17 years old with multiple sclerosis. The CDR3 sequence is CSATGDGSYEQYF. As DNA, the CDR3 is TGCAGTGCAACAGGGGACGGATCCTACGAGCAGTACTTC.